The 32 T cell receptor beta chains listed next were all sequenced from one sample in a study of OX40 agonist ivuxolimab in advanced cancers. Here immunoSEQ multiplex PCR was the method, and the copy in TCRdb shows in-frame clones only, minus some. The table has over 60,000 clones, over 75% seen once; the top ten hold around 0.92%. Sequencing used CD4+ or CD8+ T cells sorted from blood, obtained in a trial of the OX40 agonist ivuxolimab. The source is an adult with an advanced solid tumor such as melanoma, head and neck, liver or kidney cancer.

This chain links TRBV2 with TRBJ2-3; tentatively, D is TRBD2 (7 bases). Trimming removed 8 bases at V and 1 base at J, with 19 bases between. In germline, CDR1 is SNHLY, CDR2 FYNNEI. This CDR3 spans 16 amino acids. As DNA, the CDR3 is TGTGCCAGCTCGGCGGGGGCGAACCGGGGCACAGATACGCAGTATTTT. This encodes CASSAGANRGTDTQYF.

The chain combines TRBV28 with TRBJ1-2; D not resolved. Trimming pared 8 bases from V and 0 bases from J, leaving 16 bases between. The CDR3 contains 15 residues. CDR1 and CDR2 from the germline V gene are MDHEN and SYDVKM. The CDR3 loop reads CASRYRGISNYGYTF. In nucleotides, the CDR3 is TGTGCCAGCCGTTACCGCGGAATATCTAACTATGGCTACACCTTC.

The CDR3 DNA follows: TGTGCCAGCAGTGACCCGGGCAATCAGCCCCAGCATTTT. Amino acid sequence: CASSDPGNQPQHF. The gene calls are TRBV2 and TRBJ1-5; D unresolved. Germline assignment: CDR1 SNHLY and CDR2 FYNNEI. The CDR3 consists of 13 residues. The ends were cut back, 3 bases at V and 2 bases at J, with 5 bases in the middle.

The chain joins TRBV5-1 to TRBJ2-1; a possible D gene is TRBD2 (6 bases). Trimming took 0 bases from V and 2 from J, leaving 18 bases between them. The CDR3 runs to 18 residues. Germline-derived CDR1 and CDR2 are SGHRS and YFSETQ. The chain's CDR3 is CASSLDIGAGLPYNEQFF. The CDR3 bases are TGCGCCAGCAGCTTGGACATAGGTGCGGGATTACCCTACAATGAGCAGTTCTTC.

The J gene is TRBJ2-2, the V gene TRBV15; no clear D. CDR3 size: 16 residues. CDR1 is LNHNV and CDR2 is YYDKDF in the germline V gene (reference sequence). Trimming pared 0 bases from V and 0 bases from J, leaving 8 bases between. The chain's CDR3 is CATSRDVHPNTGELFF. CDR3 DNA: TGTGCCACCAGCAGAGATGTGCACCCGAACACCGGGGAGCTGTTTTTT.

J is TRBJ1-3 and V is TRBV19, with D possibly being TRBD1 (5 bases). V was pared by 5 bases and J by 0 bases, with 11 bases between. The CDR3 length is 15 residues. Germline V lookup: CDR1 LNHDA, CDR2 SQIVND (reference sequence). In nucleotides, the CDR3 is TGTGCCAGTAGTGCGGCAGGGATCTCTGGAAACACCATATATTTT. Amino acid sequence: CASSAAGISGNTIYF.

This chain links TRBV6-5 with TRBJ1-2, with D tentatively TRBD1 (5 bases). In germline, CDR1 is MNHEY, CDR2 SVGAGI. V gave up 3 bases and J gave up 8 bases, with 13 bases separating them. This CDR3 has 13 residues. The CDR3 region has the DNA TGTGCCAGCAGTTATGGGTTGGGGGAAGGCTACACCTTC. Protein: CASSYGLGEGYTF.

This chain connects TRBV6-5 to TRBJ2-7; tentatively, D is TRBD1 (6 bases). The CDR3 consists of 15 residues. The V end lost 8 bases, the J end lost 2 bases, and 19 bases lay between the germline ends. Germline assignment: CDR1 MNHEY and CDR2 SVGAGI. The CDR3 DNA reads TGTGCCAGCTCCCTCTGGACAGACGTTACCTACGAGCAGTACTTC. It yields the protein CASSLWTDVTYEQYF.

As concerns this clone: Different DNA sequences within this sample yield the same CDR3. The CDR3 bases are TGTGCCAGCAGCTTAGGGGCAACTAATGAAAAACTGTTTTTT. This translates into CASSLGATNEKLFF. The chain employs TRBV7-9 and TRBJ1-4; D is unclear. Trimming pared 1 base from V and 0 bases from J, leaving 3 bases between. Per germline, CDR1 SEHNR and CDR2 FQNEAQ (reference sequence). The CDR3 length is 14 residues.

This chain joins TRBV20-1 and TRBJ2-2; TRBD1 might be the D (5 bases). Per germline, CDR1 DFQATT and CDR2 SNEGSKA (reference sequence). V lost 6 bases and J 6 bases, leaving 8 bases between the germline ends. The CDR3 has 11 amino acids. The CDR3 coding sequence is TGCAGTGCGCCAGGGTCCGGGGAGCTGTTTTTT. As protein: CSAPGSGELFF.

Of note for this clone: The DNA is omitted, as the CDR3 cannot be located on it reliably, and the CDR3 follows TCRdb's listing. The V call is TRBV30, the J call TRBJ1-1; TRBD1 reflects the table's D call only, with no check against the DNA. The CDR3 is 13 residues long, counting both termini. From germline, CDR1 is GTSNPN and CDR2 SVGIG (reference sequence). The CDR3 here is CAWSTSSTGKLSF.

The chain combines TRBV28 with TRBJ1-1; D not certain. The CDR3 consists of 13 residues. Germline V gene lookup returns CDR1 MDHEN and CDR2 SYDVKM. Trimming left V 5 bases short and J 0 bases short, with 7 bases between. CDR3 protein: CASSLPLNTEAFF. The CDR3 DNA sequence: TGTGCCAGCAGTCTTCCACTGAACACTGAAGCTTTCTTT.

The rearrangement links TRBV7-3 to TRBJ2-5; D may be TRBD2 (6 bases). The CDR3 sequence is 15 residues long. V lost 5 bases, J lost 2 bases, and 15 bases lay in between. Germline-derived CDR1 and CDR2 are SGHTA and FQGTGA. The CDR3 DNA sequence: TGTGCCAGCAGCCCGGTAGGGACTGCACAAGAGACCCAGTACTTC. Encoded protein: CASSPVGTAQETQYF. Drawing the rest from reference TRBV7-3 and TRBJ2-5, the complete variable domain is GAGVSQTPSNKVTEKGKYVELRCDPISGHTALYWYRQSLGQGPEFLIYFQGTGAADDSGLPNDRFFAVRPEGSVSTLKIQRTERGDSAVYLCASSPVGTAQETQYFGPGTRLLVL.

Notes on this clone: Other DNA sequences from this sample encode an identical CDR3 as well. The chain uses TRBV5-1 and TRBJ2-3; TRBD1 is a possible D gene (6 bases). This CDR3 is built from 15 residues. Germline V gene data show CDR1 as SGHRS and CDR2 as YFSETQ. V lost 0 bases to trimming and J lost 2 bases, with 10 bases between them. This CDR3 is CASSLEWGPTDTQYF. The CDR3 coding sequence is TGCGCCAGCAGCTTGGAATGGGGGCCCACAGATACGCAGTATTTT.

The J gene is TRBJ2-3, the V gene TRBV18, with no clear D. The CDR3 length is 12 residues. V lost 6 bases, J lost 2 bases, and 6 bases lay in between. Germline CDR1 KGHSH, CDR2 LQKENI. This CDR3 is CASSTPTDTQYF. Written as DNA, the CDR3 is TGTGCCAGCTCCACACCCACAGATACGCAGTATTTT.

In nucleotides, the CDR3 is TGTGCCAGCTCACCCAATCCAGGAGGGACGGGCTCCTACAATGAGCAGTTCTTC. It translates to CASSPNPGGTGSYNEQFF. This chain connects TRBV18 to TRBJ2-1; weak D call: TRBD2 (6 bases). Germline CDR1 KGHSH, CDR2 LQKENI. This CDR3 is 18 amino acids long. V lost 3 bases, J lost 0 bases, and 18 bases lay in between. The variable domain in full, completed from reference TRBV18 and TRBJ2-1, reads NAGVMQNPRHLVRRRGQEARLRCSPMKGHSHVYWYRQLPEEGLKFMVYLQKENIIDESGMPKERFSAEFPKEGPSILRIQQVVRGDSAAYFCASSPNPGGTGSYNEQFFGPGTRLTVL.

The CDR3 region has the DNA TGTGCCAGCAGCTTTTATCATCTGAACACTGAAGCTTTCTTT. This translates into CASSFYHLNTEAFF. The rearrangement links TRBV5-6 to TRBJ1-1; D is uncertain. V was shortened by 2 bases and J by 0 bases, with 8 bases between the two germline ends. The CDR3 is made up of 14 amino acids. Germline V gene sequence: CDR1 SGHDT, CDR2 YYEEEE.

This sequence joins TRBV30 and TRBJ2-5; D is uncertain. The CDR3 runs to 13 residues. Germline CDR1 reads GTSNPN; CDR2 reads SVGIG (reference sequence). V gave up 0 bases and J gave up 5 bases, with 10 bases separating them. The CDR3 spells CAWSVRMSETQYF. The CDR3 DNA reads TGTGCCTGGAGTGTACGCATGTCGGAGACCCAGTACTTC.

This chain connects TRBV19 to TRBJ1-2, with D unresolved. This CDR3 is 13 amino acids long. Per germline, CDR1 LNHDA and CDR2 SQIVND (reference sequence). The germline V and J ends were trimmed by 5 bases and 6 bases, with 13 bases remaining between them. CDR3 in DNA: TGTGCCAGTAGTTTGGCGCAGATTAATGGCTACACCTTC. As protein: CASSLAQINGYTF.

In DNA form, the CDR3 reads TGCGCCAGCAGCTTGGAGGGACAGGGGACAGATACGCAGTATTTT. Amino acid sequence: CASSLEGQGTDTQYF. This chain connects TRBV5-1 to TRBJ2-3; 10 bases align to TRBD1. The V segment lost 0 bases and the J segment 3 bases; nucleotides outside the gene matches: 1. Germline V gene lookup returns CDR1 SGHRS and CDR2 YFSETQ. The CDR3 is 15 amino acids. Together with reference TRBV5-1 and TRBJ2-3, the CDR3 gives the full variable domain: KAGVTQTPRYLIKTRGQQVTLSCSPISGHRSVSWYQQTPGQGLQFLFEYFSETQRNKGNFPGRFSGRQFSNSRSEMNVSTLELGDSALYLCASSLEGQGTDTQYFGPGTRLTVL.

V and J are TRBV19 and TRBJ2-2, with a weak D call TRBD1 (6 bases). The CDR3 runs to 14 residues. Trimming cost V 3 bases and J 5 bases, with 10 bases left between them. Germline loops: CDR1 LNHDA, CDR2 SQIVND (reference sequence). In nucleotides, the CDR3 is TGTGCCAGTAGTATCCGACAGGCAACCGGGGAGCTGTTTTTT. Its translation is CASSIRQATGELFF.

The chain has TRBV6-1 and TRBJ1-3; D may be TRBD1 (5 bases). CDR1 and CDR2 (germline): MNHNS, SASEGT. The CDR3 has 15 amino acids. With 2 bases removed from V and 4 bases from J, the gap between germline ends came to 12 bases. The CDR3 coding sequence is TGTGCCAGCAGTGAAATGGGGGTTTCGGGAAACACCATATATTTT. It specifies CASSEMGVSGNTIYF.

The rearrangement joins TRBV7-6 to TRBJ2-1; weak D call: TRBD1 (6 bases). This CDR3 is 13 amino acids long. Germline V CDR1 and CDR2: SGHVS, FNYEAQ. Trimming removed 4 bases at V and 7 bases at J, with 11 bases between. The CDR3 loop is CASSSIRGNEQFF. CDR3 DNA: TGTGCCAGCAGCTCCATCAGGGGAAATGAGCAGTTCTTC. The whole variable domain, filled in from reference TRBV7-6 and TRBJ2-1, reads GAGVSQSPRYKVTKRGQDVALRCDPISGHVSLYWYRQALGQGPEFLTYFNYEAQQDKSGLPNDRFSAERPEGSISTLTIQRTEQRDSAMYRCASSSIRGNEQFFGPGTRLTVL.

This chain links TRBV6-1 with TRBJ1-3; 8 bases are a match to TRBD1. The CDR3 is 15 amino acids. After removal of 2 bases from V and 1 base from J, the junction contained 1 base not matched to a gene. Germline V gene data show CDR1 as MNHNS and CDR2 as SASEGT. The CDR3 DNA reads TGTGCCAGCAGTGAAAGACAGGGGTCTGGAAACACCATATATTTT. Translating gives CASSERQGSGNTIYF.

CDR3 residues: CASSHRTGLNEKLFF. DNA of the CDR3: TGTGCCAGCAGCCACCGGACAGGGCTTAATGAAAAACTGTTTTTT. V gene TRBV5-6 combines with J gene TRBJ1-4, with 8 bases matching TRBD1. Germline V gene lookup returns CDR1 SGHDT and CDR2 YYEEEE. V shed 4 bases and J 4 bases; nucleotides not matched to a gene: 6. The CDR3 contains 15 residues.

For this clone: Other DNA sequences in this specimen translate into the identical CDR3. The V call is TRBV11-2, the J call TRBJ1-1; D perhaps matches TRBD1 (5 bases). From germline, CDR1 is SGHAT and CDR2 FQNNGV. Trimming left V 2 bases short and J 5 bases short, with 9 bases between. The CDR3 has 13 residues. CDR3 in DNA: TGTGCCAGCAGCTTACAGGGCAGGACTGAAGCTTTCTTT. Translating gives CASSLQGRTEAFF. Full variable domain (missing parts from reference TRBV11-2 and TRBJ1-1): EAGVAQSPRYKIIEKRQSVAFWCNPISGHATLYWYQQILGQGPKLLIQFQNNGVVDDSQLPKDRFSAERLKGVDSTLKIQPAKLEDSAVYLCASSLQGRTEAFFGQGTRLTVV.

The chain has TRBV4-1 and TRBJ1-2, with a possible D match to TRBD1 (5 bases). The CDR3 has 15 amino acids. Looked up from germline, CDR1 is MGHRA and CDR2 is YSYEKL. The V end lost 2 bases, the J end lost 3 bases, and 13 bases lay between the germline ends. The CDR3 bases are TGCGCCAGCAGCCAACCTGCCACGGGGGACTATGGCTACACCTTC. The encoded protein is CASSQPATGDYGYTF.

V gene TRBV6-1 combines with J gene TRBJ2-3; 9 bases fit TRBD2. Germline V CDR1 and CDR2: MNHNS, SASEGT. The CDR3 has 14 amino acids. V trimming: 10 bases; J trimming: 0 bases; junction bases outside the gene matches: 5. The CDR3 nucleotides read TGTGCCACCGGACTAGCGAGAAGCACAGATACGCAGTATTTT. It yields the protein CATGLARSTDTQYF.

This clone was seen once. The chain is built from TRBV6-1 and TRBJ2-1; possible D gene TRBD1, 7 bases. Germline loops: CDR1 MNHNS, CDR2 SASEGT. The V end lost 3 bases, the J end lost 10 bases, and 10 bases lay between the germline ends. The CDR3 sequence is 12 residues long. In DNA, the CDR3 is TGTGCCAGCAGTGACAGGGGGAGGGAGCAGTTCTTC. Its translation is CASSDRGREQFF.

The CDR3 reads CASSKAEGHSGANVLTF. For the CDR3, the DNA is TGTGCCAGCAGCAAAGCAGAGGGTCACTCTGGGGCCAACGTCCTGACTTTC. The gene calls are TRBV9 and TRBJ2-6; the D gene is possibly TRBD2 (5 bases). Germline V gene lookup returns CDR1 SGDLS and CDR2 YYNGEE. Trimming shortened V by 4 bases and J by 0 bases, and 14 bases separated the two germline ends. The CDR3 totals 17 residues.

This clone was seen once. The CDR3 DNA follows: TGTGCCAGCACCTCCCTAGCGGGAGGCGACACAGATACGCAGTATTTT. Translated, it gives CASTSLAGGDTDTQYF. The chain couples TRBV5-6 to TRBJ2-3; 11 bases are a match to TRBD2. The germline V gene has CDR1 SGHDT and CDR2 YYEEEE. V dropped 6 bases and J dropped 2; count of bases not matched to a gene: 8. The CDR3 length is 16 residues.

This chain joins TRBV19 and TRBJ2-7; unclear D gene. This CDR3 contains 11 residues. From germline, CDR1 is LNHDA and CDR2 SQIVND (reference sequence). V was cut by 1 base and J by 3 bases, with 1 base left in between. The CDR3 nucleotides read TGTGCCAGTAGTATAGGCTACGAGCAGTACTTC. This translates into CASSIGYEQYF.